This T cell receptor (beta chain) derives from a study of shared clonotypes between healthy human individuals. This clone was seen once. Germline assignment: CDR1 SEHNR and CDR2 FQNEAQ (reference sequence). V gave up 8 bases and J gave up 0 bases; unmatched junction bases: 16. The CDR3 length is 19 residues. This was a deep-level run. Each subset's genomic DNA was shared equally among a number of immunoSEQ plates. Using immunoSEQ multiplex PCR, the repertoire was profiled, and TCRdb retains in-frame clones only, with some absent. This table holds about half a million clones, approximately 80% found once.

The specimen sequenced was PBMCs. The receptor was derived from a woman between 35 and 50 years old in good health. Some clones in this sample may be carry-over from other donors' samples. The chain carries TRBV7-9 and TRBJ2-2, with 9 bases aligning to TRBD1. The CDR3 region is CASPSMTGGKTANTGELFF. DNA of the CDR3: TGTGCCAGCCCTAGTATGACAGGGGGAAAAACTGCGAACACCGGGGAGCTGTTTTTT. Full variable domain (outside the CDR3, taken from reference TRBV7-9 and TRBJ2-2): DTGVSQNPRHKITKRGQNVTFRCDPISEHNRLYWYRQTLGQGPEFLTYFQNEAQLEKSRLLSDRFSAERPKGSFSTLEIQRTEQGDSAMYLCASPSMTGGKTANTGELFFGEGSRLTVL.